Below, 22 T cell receptor beta chains from the same sample are listed, as sequenced in a study of cytomegalovirus exposure and HLA in healthy donors. Vbeta (60) and Jbeta (13) primers were used in the PCR. Sequencing was performed with immunoSEQ multiplex PCR; in TCRdb, only in-frame clones are kept and a portion is missing. The listing records about 90,000 clones. The sequenced sample consisted of PBMCs. The receptors shown here come from a woman in her 30s in good health and CMV-seronegative.

For the CDR3, the DNA is TGCGCCAGCATGGGGAGTAGACTAGCGGGTTCCGGGGAGCTGTTTTTT. It encodes CASMGSRLAGSGELFF. The chain is built from TRBV10-2 and TRBJ2-2, with 10 bases aligning to TRBD2. The CDR3 is 16 residues long. Germline V lookup: CDR1 WSHSY, CDR2 SAAADI. V trimming: 7 bases; J trimming: 6 bases; junction bases outside the gene matches: 11.

DNA for the CDR3: TGTGCCAGCAGCCAGAGGCTAGGGACTAGCGGGAGTACAGATACGCAGTATTTT. Amino acids: CASSQRLGTSGSTDTQYF. The rearrangement joins TRBV14 to TRBJ2-3; 14 positions agree with TRBD2. The CDR3 is made up of 18 amino acids. CDR1 is SGHDN and CDR2 is FVKESK in the germline V gene. After removal of 3 bases from V and 3 bases from J, the junction contained 8 bases not matched to a gene.

The V gene is TRBV19, the J gene TRBJ2-7; TRBD1 agrees at 9 bases. The CDR3 contains 15 residues. Trimming cost V 5 bases and J 3 bases; bases outside gene matches: 8. The germline V gene has CDR1 LNHDA and CDR2 SQIVND (reference sequence). CDR3 sequence: CASSGVGQGNYEQYF. In DNA, the CDR3 is TGTGCCAGTAGTGGTGTCGGACAGGGGAACTACGAGCAGTACTTC.

The V and J genes are TRBV11-3 and TRBJ1-1, with TRBD1 matching 8 bases. V dropped 3 bases and J dropped 7; count of bases not matched to a gene: 4. From germline, CDR1 is SGHNT and CDR2 YENEEA. The CDR3 contains 13 residues. The CDR3 loop is CASSFGTGHEAFF. In nucleotides, the CDR3 is TGTGCCAGCAGCTTCGGGACAGGCCATGAAGCTTTCTTT.

The CDR3 sequence is CAWSINRDFLYSNQPQHF. DNA for the CDR3: TGTGCCTGGAGTATTAACAGGGATTTTCTTTATAGCAATCAGCCCCAGCATTTT. The chain joins TRBV30 to TRBJ1-5; maybe TRBD1 (6 bases). Germline lookup yields CDR1 GTSNPN and CDR2 SVGIG (reference sequence). The CDR3 has 18 residues. V lost 2 bases to trimming and J lost 0 bases, with 20 bases between them.

This chain's CDR3 is CASSLTLSGPEQFF. CDR3 bases: TGCGCCAGCAGCTTAACCCTTAGCGGGCCTGAGCAGTTCTTC. The genes are TRBV5-1 and TRBJ2-1, with 7 bases matching TRBD2. This CDR3 has 14 residues. Germline CDR1 is SGHRS and CDR2 is YFSETQ. The V and J ends lost 2 bases and 9 bases, in that order; junction bases with no gene match: 8.

The chain uses TRBV6-1 and TRBJ1-1; TRBD1 might be the D (5 bases). The CDR3 consists of 13 residues. Germline values: CDR1 MNHNS, CDR2 SASEGT. V dropped 8 bases and J dropped 0 bases, with 10 bases sitting between them. The CDR3 loop is CASRYRLNTEAFF. The CDR3 DNA reads as TGTGCCAGCCGCTACAGGTTGAACACTGAAGCTTTCTTT.

The chain joins TRBV4-1 to TRBJ1-4; 10 bases fit TRBD1. Germline-derived CDR1 and CDR2 are MGHRA and YSYEKL. The CDR3 length is 16 residues. Trimming at V came to 0 bases and at J to 6 bases, leaving 4 bases not matched to a gene. The chain's CDR3 is CASSQDTDRGHEKLFF. For the CDR3, the DNA is TGCGCCAGCAGCCAAGATACCGACAGGGGGCATGAAAAACTGTTTTTT.

V is TRBV5-5 and J is TRBJ1-2; 7 bases agree with TRBD1. Germline-derived CDR1 and CDR2 are SGHKS and YYEKEE (reference sequence). The CDR3 contains 14 residues. V gave up 3 bases and J gave up 2 bases; unmatched junction bases: 4. The CDR3: CASSWGTANYGYTF. CDR3 nucleotides: TGTGCCAGCAGCTGGGGGACAGCGAACTATGGCTACACCTTC.

The V and J genes are TRBV20-1 and TRBJ1-1, with D perhaps TRBD1 (6 bases). This CDR3 has 11 residues. Germline V gene data show CDR1 as DFQATT and CDR2 as SNEGSKA (reference sequence). V lost 6 bases and J lost 11, with 16 bases in between. This CDR3 reads CSATQGDWAFF. DNA of the CDR3: TGCAGTGCAACACAGGGAGATTGGGCTTTCTTT.

The CDR3 loop is CASSIGRQGGQPQHF. The CDR3 DNA is TGTGCCAGTAGTATAGGGAGGCAGGGAGGGCAGCCCCAGCATTTT. V and J are TRBV19 and TRBJ1-5; tentative D call: TRBD1 (5 bases). Per the germline V gene, CDR1 is LNHDA and CDR2 is SQIVND (reference sequence). This CDR3 has 15 residues. V lost 1 base and J lost 7, with 14 bases in between. Together with reference TRBV19 and TRBJ1-5, the CDR3 gives the full variable domain: DGGITQSPKYLFRKEGQNVTLSCEQNLNHDAMYWYRQDPGQGLRLIYYSQIVNDFQKGDIAEGYSVSREKKESFPLTVTSAQKNPTAFYLCASSIGRQGGQPQHFGDGTRLSIL.

The gene calls are TRBV7-9 and TRBJ2-7; tentative D call: TRBD2 (5 bases). This CDR3 is built from 15 residues. Germline V lookup: CDR1 SEHNR, CDR2 FQNEAQ (reference sequence). The germline V and J ends were trimmed by 5 bases and 5 bases, with 19 bases remaining between them. CDR3 DNA: TGTGCCAGCAGCAATCAAGCGGAGGCGTACCACGAGCAGTACTTC. This codes for CASSNQAEAYHEQYF.

J is TRBJ1-4 and V is TRBV19, with D possibly being TRBD1 (5 bases). Germline lookup yields CDR1 LNHDA and CDR2 SQIVND (reference sequence). Trimming took off 9 bases at V and 3 bases at J, with 14 bases between the two ends. The CDR3 loop spans 14 amino acids. DNA of the CDR3: TGTGCCAGCGCCCTATTGGGGCCTAATGAAAAACTGTTTTTT. This encodes CASALLGPNEKLFF.

This chain connects TRBV6-5 to TRBJ2-7; possibly TRBD2 for D (6 bases). Germline CDR1 reads MNHEY; CDR2 reads SVGAGI. CDR3 length equals 15 residues. Trimming stripped 4 bases from V and 6 bases from J, with 19 bases between. In DNA, the CDR3 is TGTGCCAGCAGTTCCCCGAGCGGGCGCCCTTTCGAGCAGTACTTC. Its protein is CASSSPSGRPFEQYF.

The CDR3 DNA follows: TGTGCCACCCAAGTCAATCCAGCGGGGGGCAATGAGCAGTTCTTC. Translation: CATQVNPAGGNEQFF. This chain connects TRBV15 to TRBJ2-1; TRBD2 matches 9 bases. This CDR3 has 15 residues. After removal of 8 bases from V and 6 bases from J, the junction contained 11 bases not matched to a gene. Germline loops: CDR1 LNHNV, CDR2 YYDKDF (reference sequence).

The chain is built from TRBV5-6 and TRBJ1-1, with 7 positions matching TRBD1. Germline V gene sequence: CDR1 SGHDT, CDR2 YYEEEE. J was trimmed by 1 base and V by 8 bases; bases with no gene match: 5. The CDR3 runs to 13 residues. DNA of the CDR3: TGTGCCAGTCTCGGGACAGAGAACACTGAAGCTTTCTTT. Translated: CASLGTENTEAFF. The full variable domain, rest sourced from reference TRBV5-6 and TRBJ1-1, is DAGVTQSPTHLIKTRGQQVTLRCSPKSGHDTVSWYQQALGQGPQFIFQYYEEEERQRGNFPDRFSGHQFPNYSSELNVNALLLGDSALYLCASLGTENTEAFFGQGTRLTVV.

The chain couples TRBV28 to TRBJ2-7; D perhaps matches TRBD1 (5 bases). Trimming left V 3 bases short and J 0 bases short, with 15 bases between. CDR3 length: 16 amino acids. CDR1 is MDHEN and CDR2 is SYDVKM in the germline V gene. The CDR3 protein is CASSFVGLDSSYEQYF. The CDR3 DNA sequence: TGTGCCAGCAGTTTCGTTGGGCTCGACAGCTCCTACGAGCAGTACTTC.

V gene TRBV7-3 combines with J gene TRBJ2-1, with 10 bases that match TRBD2. After removal of 5 bases from V and 10 bases from J, the junction contained 8 bases not matched to a gene. The CDR3 loop spans 14 amino acids. The germline CDR1 and CDR2 sequences are SGHTA and FQGTGA. The CDR3 nucleotides read TGTGCCAGCAGCCCGCAGGGACTAGCGTCAGAGCAGTTCTTC. Its translation: CASSPQGLASEQFF.

The rearrangement links TRBV5-4 to TRBJ2-7; 8 positions agree with TRBD1. V trimming: 4 bases; J trimming: 5 bases; junction bases outside the gene matches: 8. Germline loops: CDR1 SGHNT, CDR2 YYREEE (reference sequence). This CDR3 region has 14 residues. The CDR3 sequence is CASSAGQVVHEQYF. CDR3 DNA: TGTGCCAGCAGCGCGGGACAGGTTGTCCACGAGCAGTACTTC.

The J gene is TRBJ1-2, the V gene TRBV6-5; 11 nucleotides align to TRBD1. Germline V gives CDR1 MNHEY, CDR2 SVGAGI. Unmatched junction bases numbered 1, after V lost 1 base and J lost 6 bases. This CDR3 spans 14 amino acids. This CDR3 reads CASSYWTGGDGYTF. The CDR3 nucleotides read TGTGCCAGCAGTTACTGGACAGGGGGCGATGGCTACACCTTC.

The CDR3 DNA follows: TGTGCCAGCAGCTTGGAGGCAGGGGAATCCTATGGCTACACCTTC. It translates to CASSLEAGESYGYTF. The V call is TRBV5-4, the J call TRBJ1-2; tentatively, D is TRBD1 (6 bases). Germline CDR1 and CDR2: SGHNT and YYREEE (reference sequence). The CDR3 is 15 residues long. Trimming took off 0 bases at V and 4 bases at J, with 13 bases between the two ends.

The rearrangement joins TRBV5-6 to TRBJ2-2; TRBD1 is a possible D gene (5 bases). The V gene's germline CDR1 is SGHDT and CDR2 YYEEEE. Trimming removed 2 bases from V and 4 bases from J, with 12 bases in between. This CDR3 has 15 amino acids. CDR3 sequence reads: CASSFGHTITGELFF. The CDR3 DNA sequence: TGTGCCAGCAGCTTCGGACATACAATCACCGGGGAGCTGTTTTTT.